The sequence of this T cell receptor beta chain was determined in a study of beta chain features in type 1 diabetes. The single heparinised draw taken from each donor contained around 100 mL of blood on average. The table lists this clone with a few counts. Expressed TCRB transcripts were sequenced after all isolated RNA was converted to cDNA. The protocol was immunoSEQ multiplex PCR, while the TCRdb copy is restricted to in-frame clones and leaves out a portion. The sample lists around 430,000 clones, 25% to 35% occurring once. This TCR was recovered from a man between 18 and 29 years old in good health. Sequenced material: naive CD4+ T cells from blood.

Here the CDR3 reads CSVETRTGELFF. The CDR3 DNA reads TGCAGCGTTGAAACGAGGACCGGGGAGCTGTTTTTT. The chain links TRBV29-1 to TRBJ2-2; D gene unclear. The CDR3 contains 12 residues. CDR1 is SQVTM, CDR2 ANQGSEA, per germline. V lost 2 bases and J 5 bases, leaving 6 bases between the germline ends.